This T cell receptor (beta chain) is from a study of cytomegalovirus exposure and HLA in healthy donors. Study observations and caveats: Cytomegalovirus association was assigned to around 150 TCR beta chains. As a later analysis revealed, most CMV-associated TCR beta chains appeared HLA-restricted.

Germline CDR1 and CDR2: PRHDT and FYEKMQ (reference sequence). The J segment lost 0 bases and the V segment lost 10 bases, leaving 15 bases of the junction unmatched. The CDR3 length is 17 residues. Worth noting for this clone: Its antigen is as yet unknown.

The PCR had 60 Vbeta and 13 Jbeta primers. The protocol was immunoSEQ multiplex PCR, while the TCRdb copy is restricted to in-frame clones and leaves out a portion. In the table there are over 200,000 clones, roughly 84% of which are singletons. This receptor was obtained from a human donor in good health. Sequenced sample: PBMCs. The V gene is TRBV13, the J gene TRBJ2-3; 8 bases map to TRBD2. The CDR3, as DNA: TGTGCCACCACAGCGGGAGAAAATAAAACTAGCACAGATACGCAGTATTTT. This sequence encodes CATTAGENKTSTDTQYF.